The 6 T cell receptor beta chains below all came from one sample that was sequenced in a study of T cell repertoires in cytomegalovirus infection. TCRdb independently ran MiXCR on the reads; one entry per CDR3 protein. The sample consists of around 750,000 distinct CDR3 sequences, 30% to 35% of them appearing once. These receptors' antigens are unknown. The sample was cultured CD8+ T cells from PBMCs, taken from culture after CMV antigen stimulation. The origin of the receptors is a human donor in good health (CMV status not recorded). Some clones in this sample may be carry-over from other donors' samples.

This clonotype has a handful of counts. This chain connects TRBV4-1 to TRBJ2-3, with TRBD2 matching 12 bases. From germline, CDR1 is MGHRA and CDR2 YSYEKL. With V trimmed by 4 bases and J by 4 bases, 6 bases remained unmatched. CDR3 length: 16 amino acids. The CDR3 region has the DNA TGCGCCAGCAGCCCCGGACTAGCGGGGACCGCAGATACGCAGTATTTT. Translation: CASSPGLAGTADTQYF.

This chain joins TRBV7-6 and TRBJ2-3; the D gene is possibly TRBD1 (5 bases). Germline V gene data show CDR1 as SGHVS and CDR2 as FNYEAQ. Deletions cut 4 bases from V and 4 bases from J, with 24 bases between. The length of the CDR3 is 18 residues. The CDR3 reads CASSSPYSDSPAPDTQYF. CDR3 in DNA: TGTGCCAGCAGCTCTCCCTACTCAGACAGTCCTGCTCCAGATACGCAGTATTTT.

Here the CDR3 DNA reads TGTGCCAGCAGTTACTCAGTCGCGAAGAACACTGAAGCTTTCTTT. It is translated as CASSYSVAKNTEAFF. This rearrangement joins TRBV6-6 to TRBJ1-1; no firm D call. Trimming removed 0 bases from V and 1 base from J, with 9 bases in between. The CDR3 is 15 residues long. The V gene's germline CDR1 is MNHNY and CDR2 SVGAGI (reference sequence).

This clonotype showed up many times. This chain uses TRBV7-2 with TRBJ2-4, with D hard to call. Germline CDR1 SGHTA, CDR2 FQGNSA. The CDR3 is made up of 16 amino acids. V shed 3 bases and J shed 1 base, with 13 bases lying between them. In DNA form, the CDR3 reads TGTGCCAGCAGCTTTGGCTCCAACGCGGCCAAAAACATTCAGTACTTC. Translated: CASSFGSNAAKNIQYF. The entire variable domain, with the rest obtained from reference TRBV7-2 and TRBJ2-4, is as follows: GAGVSQSPSNKVTEKGKDVELRCDPISGHTALYWYRQSLGQGLEFLIYFQGNSAPDKSGLPSDRFSAERTGGSVSTLTIQRTQQEDSAVYLCASSFGSNAAKNIQYFGAGTRLSVL.

The table lists this clonotype with a few counts. The chain joins TRBV7-9 to TRBJ1-2; 9 nucleotides align to TRBD1. This CDR3 has 15 amino acids. The J segment lost 5 bases and the V segment lost 6 bases, leaving 10 bases of the junction unmatched. Germline values: CDR1 SEHNR, CDR2 FQNEAQ (reference sequence). The CDR3: CASSLWTGDFYGYTF. For the CDR3, the DNA is TGTGCCAGCAGTCTTTGGACAGGGGATTTTTATGGCTACACCTTC.

This clonotype has a handful of counts. The rearrangement joins TRBV10-3 to TRBJ1-2; D uncertain. Trimming took 2 bases from V and 4 from J, leaving 23 bases between them. The CDR3 has 18 amino acids. The germline CDR1 and CDR2 sequences are ENHRY and SYGVKD. The CDR3 nucleotides read TGTGCCATCAGTGAGCAGCGATCTCTCGGGATTCGGGTCTATGGCTACACCTTC. As protein: CAISEQRSLGIRVYGYTF.